This T cell receptor beta chain came from a study of shared clonotypes between healthy human individuals. Note on this clone: The antigen remains undetermined.

Sorted-subset replicate PCR reactions were performed with about 200 ng DNA, corresponding to roughly 29,000 T cell genomes. The assay was immunoSEQ multiplex PCR, and TCRdb's table has in-frame clones only and misses some. The table shows approximately 1.5 million clones, with just under 99% occurring only once. Healthy HIV-negative adults without recent acute infections or vaccinations served as donors. Study findings and constraints: Across a handful of donors, naive CD4 shared 5% to 5.5%, naive CD8 about 3.2%, memory CD4 roughly 2.3%, memory CD8 over 0.3%.

The sequence derives from a man aged 25 to 40 in good health. The sequencing input was naive CD4+ T cells sorted from blood. The subset denotes: CD45RA+ positively selected.

CDR3 sequence (DNA): TGTGCCAGTTCCGACTCTGGAAACACCATATATTTT. Its translation is CASSDSGNTIYF. The rearrangement joins TRBV6-5 to TRBJ1-3; no reliable D call. The V gene's germline CDR1 is MNHEY and CDR2 SVGAGI. CDR3 size: 12 residues. The germline V and J ends were trimmed by 9 bases and 0 bases, with 6 bases remaining between them.